This T cell receptor (beta chain) stems from a study of cytomegalovirus exposure and HLA in healthy donors (dated by TCRdb to 2015 to 2018). Regarding the complete study: An earlier analysis of approximately 640 of the donors reported approximately 270 Gb of sequence data and around 120 million unique TCR beta sequences from 150 million to 200 million T cells. The study aimed to test whether signatures of past pathogen exposure could be identified by cataloging public T cell receptors. Of the 398 genotyped donors, about 80% fell in the genetic ancestry cluster associated with self-reported Caucasian donors. In addition to the first cohort of approximately 650 subjects, a separate validation cohort of over 90 different subjects was used. In a later analysis, previously published TCR beta repertoires from several hundred donors were re-analyzed and high-resolution HLA genotyping was added so that TCR occurrence patterns could be studied. Donor age, sex, ethnicity and CMV serostatus were compiled alongside the repertoire data. Approximately 300 gigabases of sequencing data and tens of millions of unique TCR sequences were included in an early release covering 550 to 800 HLA-typed donors. Among roughly 370 genotyped donors of the cohort, an average of around 240,000 unique TCR beta nucleotide sequences were sequenced per donor, around 20% of them non-productive. Roughly five DR-DQ haplotypes were handled as single units for association and clustering, since linkage in the cohort was strong. All discovery cohort repertoires had been generated using a single sequencing platform. Using immunosequencing, the study profiled T cell repertoires from about 650 subjects and related those repertoires to cytomegalovirus serostatus. In an earlier analysis of 587 of the donors, high-throughput TCR beta sequencing was used to judge whether each TCR beta V gene segment behaved as functional or pseudogenic. Class I and class II HLA loci were covered by the typing at four-digit resolution. The number of typed donors differed by locus: about 620-640 for A, B, C, DRB1 and DQB1; some 500 for DQA1; around 580 for DPA1; and 400 to 480 for DPB1. In the later analysis, no new phenotypic data were used to find candidate immune exposures; instead, reliance was placed on TCR beta sequences and their occurrence across donors. In a later genetic analysis, genome-wide SNP genotypes for about three fifths of the roughly 670 donors were used, and that subset was treated as a discovery cohort. To predict cytomegalovirus infection status, the study brought together high-throughput TCR immunosequencing, statistical association of individual TCRs with disease status, and machine learning. What the research found in general, with its limitations: A later analysis found that TCR association rates varied across HLA loci, with DRB1 alleles showing the most associated TCRs and HLA-C alleles the fewest. This cohort had only TCR beta chains sequenced, and the lack of alpha or paired-chain data limited which features could be detected. The authors suggested that the approach could potentially be extended to other disease states and immunological phenotypes. CMV serostatus was the only immune exposure information available for the cohort. Strong co-occurrence of HLA alleles, especially DR and DQ, made assigning TCR associations to individual alleles difficult. A further reported finding was that TCR beta sequences accurately predicted the HLA-A and HLA-B alleles for most subjects in the first cohort. Linkage disequilibrium might explain the correlated functional status among segregating V segments, but an unknown experimental factor could not be excluded. The classifier was reported to diagnose cytomegalovirus status with high specificity and sensitivity in both the original cohort and the validation cohort. The study gave a list of 150 to 200 TCR beta chains associated with cytomegalovirus. Some IMGT-functional V segments, including TRBV6-2 and TRBV6-3, could not be distinguished by the 87-base-pair reads and were therefore excluded. The sequencing pipeline was judged likely to have produced a cluster of highly shared sequence variants as a technical artifact. Three of the identified cytomegalovirus-associated TCR beta chains were confirmed in vitro to be specific for cytomegalovirus antigens. Because HLA typing was missing for some donors at each locus, association tests included only the typed subset. Several of the top co-occurrence clusters appeared to be linked to parvovirus B19, influenza, CMV and Epstein-Barr virus, according to a later analysis. The earlier analysis of around 600 of the donors excluded some 16 rarely observed V segments, including chromosome 9 orphons, because counts were too low. A later analysis found that HLA-associated TCR beta chains were more clonally expanded and had lower generation probabilities than equally common non-associated chains. Most CMV-associated TCR beta chains appeared to be HLA-restricted in a later analysis, and the HLA associations seemed to be driven largely by CMV exposure. At a false discovery rate of 0.05, a later analysis linked 16,951 TCR beta sequences to specific HLA alleles. Broadly in line with IMGT annotations, most TCR beta V segments showed up in productive rearrangements about 90% or about 30% of the time in an earlier analysis of some 590 of the donors. In a later genetic analysis, a missense DCLRE1C variant was associated with V-gene and J-gene trimming of TCR beta chains, and the association was replicated in an independent cohort. The presence/absence analyses assumed that sequencing depth was roughly uniform across donors, and that assumption may not be true. While some public TCRs were present in many individuals, most TCR sequences turned up only very rarely across donors. Compared with the approximately 670-donor mean, donors in an Asian-associated ancestry cluster had fewer N-insertions in productive TCRs, according to a later genetic analysis.

With regard to this clone: No cognate antigen has been identified for it. No much larger clone exists at a distance of one base, and base qualities are not known.

Libraries came from the immunoSEQ multiplex PCR assay. A mixture of 60 forward primers for TCR Vbeta segments and 13 reverse primers for TCR Jbeta segments was used in the multiplex PCR. The CDR3 region of rearranged TCR beta genes was amplified from genomic DNA by a multiplex PCR assay. On the Illumina HiSeq System, the amplified TCR beta libraries were sequenced as 87-base-pair reads. In the authors' own workflow: A later analysis tallied 75 million to 95 million unique TCR beta chains across the roughly 610 repertoires, and about 12 million of those chains were shared by two or more donors. Raw reads were error-corrected and collapsed into unique sequences by a nearest-neighbor algorithm in which closely related sequences were merged to remove PCR and sequencing errors. To assign V, D and J gene segments, CDR3 sequences were aligned to IMGT reference sequences. For a sequence to be retained, a match of at least six nucleotides to both a V gene segment and a J gene segment was required. Rearrangements were classified as productive when the CDR3 lacked stop codons and remained in frame with V and J, and all other rearrangements were classified as non-productive. Following IMGT convention, CDR3 was defined as the stretch from the second conserved V-encoded cysteine up to the conserved J-encoded phenylalanine. The earlier analysis of about 500 of the donors excluded sequences that lacked an unambiguous match to a single V gene segment. In an earlier analysis of about 590 of the donors, a V segment was called functional when productive rearrangements were above 56.7%, and segregating when the standard deviation between donors exceeded 5%. A statistical classification framework was built for diagnosing cytomegalovirus status from the catalog of TCR beta chain sequences. V and J gene assignment, in a later analysis, came from comparing TCR nucleotide sequences with IMGT/GENE-DB human TR gene sequences. The TCRdist pipeline was used in a later analysis to assign CDR3 sequences and most-parsimonious VDJ recombination scenarios. In a later analysis, each TCR beta chain was defined by its CDR3 amino acid sequence together with its V-gene family, and reads without a unique V-gene family were excluded. As a way to deal with suspected cross-contamination and a sequencing artifact, a later analysis dropped more than 500 nucleotide sequences that were highly shared and had low generation probability. In a later analysis, a clonal expansion index was calculated for each public chain from normalized within-repertoire ranks of inferred template counts. In a later analysis, generation probabilities were computed with a VDJ recombination model fitted to out-of-frame rearrangements, and the resulting probabilities were checked against IGoR. Hypergeometric tests were used in a later analysis to score TCR-TCR, TCR-HLA and TCR-CMV co-occurrence, with a repertoire-size bias correction applied to the TCR pairs. In a later analysis, false discovery rates were estimated by permuting HLA or CMV assignments 20 times. In a later analysis, co-occurring TCRs were grouped using DBSCAN, and TCRdist sequence similarity was added for clustering within HLA-allele-positive subsets. Repertoires with fewer than 30,000 or more than 120,000 public chains were left out of co-occurrence clustering, as were a handful of repertoires with anomalous nucleotide sharing. TCRdb mirrors the immuneACCESS table, restricted to in-frame sequences. Some clones are absent from its copies; in checked studies, under half trace to an unresolved V gene, and the reason for the others is unknown. V, J and clone size were drawn from that table, and D and trimming were deduced from the DNA. Within this sample are approximately 160,000 clones, with approximately 80% of them counted one time only. The leading ten clones occupy about 0.77% of the sample.

The CDR3 spans 13 residues, from the cysteine through the phenylalanine. Only the CDR3 DNA stays, 39 bases, in frame from base 1. A distance of 18 bases separates the germline ends of V and J, which lose 6 bases and 10 bases respectively. The germline V gene (reference sequence) gives CDR1 as MNHNY and CDR2 as SVGAGI. The cohort consisted of approximately 670 healthy bone marrow donors. All cohort members were sampled while nominally healthy, although unrecorded immune exposures were likely present. The donor was CMV seronegative and was included in the group of hundreds of seronegative cohort members. A peripheral blood sample was collected from each donor, and TCR beta sequencing was performed on peripheral blood mononuclear cells. The Qiagen DNeasy Blood Extraction Kit was used to extract genomic DNA from the blood cell samples.

The source is a young woman in good health and CMV-seronegative. The specimen sequenced was PBMCs. Rearrangement joined TRBV6-6 to TRBJ1-1; the D gene cannot be named for sure. Here the CDR3 is given as CASRGRSGDGAFF. The nucleotide sequence reads TGTGCCAGCAGAGGTCGGTCGGGAGACGGAGCTTTCTTT.